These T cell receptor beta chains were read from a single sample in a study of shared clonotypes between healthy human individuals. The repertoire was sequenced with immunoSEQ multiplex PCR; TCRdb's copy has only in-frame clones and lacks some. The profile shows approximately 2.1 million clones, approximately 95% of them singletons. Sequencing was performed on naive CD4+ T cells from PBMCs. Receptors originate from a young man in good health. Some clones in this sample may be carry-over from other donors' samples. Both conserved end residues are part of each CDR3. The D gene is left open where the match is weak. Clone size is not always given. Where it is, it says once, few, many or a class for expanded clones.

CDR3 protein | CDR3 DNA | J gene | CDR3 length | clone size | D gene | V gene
CASSFTTAGELFF | TGTGCCAGCAGCTTCACGACGGCCGGGGAGCTGTTTTTT | TRBJ2-2 | 13 | - | - | TRBV7-9
CASSQDAHQETQYF | TGTGCCAGCAGCCAAGATGCCCACCAAGAGACCCAGTACTTC | TRBJ2-5 | 14 | - | - | TRBV4-2
CASSPARVSEAFF | TGTGCCAGCTCTCCAGCGAGGGTCTCTGAAGCTTTCTTT | TRBJ1-1 | 13 | - | - | TRBV18
CANHGQANYGYTF | TGTGCCAATCACGGACAGGCTAACTATGGCTACACCTTC | TRBJ1-2 | 13 | - | TRBD1 | TRBV5-3
CASTAWTEAFF | TGTGCCAGCACGGCGTGGACTGAAGCTTTCTTT | TRBJ1-1 | 11 | - | - | TRBV28
CASSPGAGGTDTQYF | TGTGCCAGCAGCCCCGGGGCGGGGGGAACAGATACGCAGTATTTT | TRBJ2-3 | 15 | - | TRBD2 | TRBV6-6
CASSDSNRGRSLSNQPQHF | TGCGCCAGCAGTGATTCAAACAGGGGACGGTCTCTGAGCAATCAGCCCCAGCATTTT | TRBJ1-5 | 19 | - | TRBD1 | TRBV10-2
CAWRQGNLWGVETQYF | TGTGCCTGGAGGCAGGGGAATTTGTGGGGCGTGGAGACCCAGTACTTC | TRBJ2-5 | 16 | - | - | TRBV30
CAWSVRVLVIF | TGTGCCTGGAGTGTACGGGTCCTAGTAATCTTC | TRBJ1-2 | 11 | - | - | TRBV30
CASSRETSGRQETQYF | TGCGCCAGCAGCCGGGAGACTAGCGGGAGACAAGAGACCCAGTACTTC | TRBJ2-5 | 16 | - | TRBD2 | TRBV5-1
CASRPPGAYNEQFF | TGTGCCAGCAGGCCTCCCGGGGCCTACAATGAGCAGTTCTTC | TRBJ2-1 | 14 | - | - | TRBV28
CASSPRGERQPQHF | TGTGCCAGCAGTCCCCGAGGGGAGAGGCAGCCCCAGCATTTT | TRBJ1-5 | 14 | - | - | TRBV2
CSVEGGQGLFTDTQYF | TGCAGCGTTGAAGGGGGGCAGGGACTGTTCACAGATACGCAGTATTTT | TRBJ2-3 | 16 | - | - | TRBV29-1
CASSLLSTGAGNTIYF | TGTGCCAGCAGCTTACTCTCAACAGGGGCTGGAAACACCATATATTTT | TRBJ1-3 | 16 | - | TRBD1 | TRBV7-2
CASSLGRGLLHF | TGTGCCAGCAGCCTAGGACGGGGGCTCCTTCATTTT | TRBJ1-5 | 12 | - | - | TRBV27
CASSLWGQGGETQYF | TGTGCCAGCAGTTTATGGGGACAGGGGGGCGAGACCCAGTACTTC | TRBJ2-5 | 15 | - | TRBD1 | TRBV27
CASSRDGYTGELFF | TGCGCCAGCAGCCGGGACGGGTACACCGGGGAGCTGTTTTTT | TRBJ2-2 | 14 | - | - | TRBV4-3
CASRRAGGRAGELFF | TGTGCCAGCAGGAGAGCGGGAGGGCGTGCCGGGGAGCTGTTTTTT | TRBJ2-2 | 15 | - | TRBD2 | TRBV27
CASSLVAALSSYNEQFF | TGTGCCAGCAGCTTAGTGGCGGCCCTGAGCTCCTACAATGAGCAGTTCTTC | TRBJ2-1 | 17 | once | - | TRBV11-2
CASSLDSSTDTQYF | TGTGCCAGCAGCTTAGACTCAAGCACAGATACGCAGTATTTT | TRBJ2-3 | 14 | - | - | TRBV7-2
CASSDGTSRYQETQYF | TGTGCCAGTAGTGATGGGACTAGCCGGTACCAAGAGACCCAGTACTTC | TRBJ2-5 | 16 | - | TRBD2 | TRBV19
CASSLVSDYNEQFF | TGCGCCAGCAGCTTGGTTAGCGACTACAATGAGCAGTTCTTC | TRBJ2-1 | 14 | - | - | TRBV5-1
CAWGGTERNYGYTF | TGTGCCTGGGGTGGGACAGAGCGTAACTATGGCTACACCTTC | TRBJ1-2 | 14 | - | TRBD1 | TRBV30
CASTPGQGWLEQFF | TGTGCCAGCACCCCCGGACAGGGGTGGTTGGAGCAGTTCTTC | TRBJ2-1 | 14 | - | TRBD1 | TRBV6-6
CATSTLIGAGPAQETQYF | TGTGCCACCAGCACCCTCATAGGGGCGGGCCCAGCCCAAGAGACCCAGTACTTC | TRBJ2-5 | 18 | - | - | TRBV15